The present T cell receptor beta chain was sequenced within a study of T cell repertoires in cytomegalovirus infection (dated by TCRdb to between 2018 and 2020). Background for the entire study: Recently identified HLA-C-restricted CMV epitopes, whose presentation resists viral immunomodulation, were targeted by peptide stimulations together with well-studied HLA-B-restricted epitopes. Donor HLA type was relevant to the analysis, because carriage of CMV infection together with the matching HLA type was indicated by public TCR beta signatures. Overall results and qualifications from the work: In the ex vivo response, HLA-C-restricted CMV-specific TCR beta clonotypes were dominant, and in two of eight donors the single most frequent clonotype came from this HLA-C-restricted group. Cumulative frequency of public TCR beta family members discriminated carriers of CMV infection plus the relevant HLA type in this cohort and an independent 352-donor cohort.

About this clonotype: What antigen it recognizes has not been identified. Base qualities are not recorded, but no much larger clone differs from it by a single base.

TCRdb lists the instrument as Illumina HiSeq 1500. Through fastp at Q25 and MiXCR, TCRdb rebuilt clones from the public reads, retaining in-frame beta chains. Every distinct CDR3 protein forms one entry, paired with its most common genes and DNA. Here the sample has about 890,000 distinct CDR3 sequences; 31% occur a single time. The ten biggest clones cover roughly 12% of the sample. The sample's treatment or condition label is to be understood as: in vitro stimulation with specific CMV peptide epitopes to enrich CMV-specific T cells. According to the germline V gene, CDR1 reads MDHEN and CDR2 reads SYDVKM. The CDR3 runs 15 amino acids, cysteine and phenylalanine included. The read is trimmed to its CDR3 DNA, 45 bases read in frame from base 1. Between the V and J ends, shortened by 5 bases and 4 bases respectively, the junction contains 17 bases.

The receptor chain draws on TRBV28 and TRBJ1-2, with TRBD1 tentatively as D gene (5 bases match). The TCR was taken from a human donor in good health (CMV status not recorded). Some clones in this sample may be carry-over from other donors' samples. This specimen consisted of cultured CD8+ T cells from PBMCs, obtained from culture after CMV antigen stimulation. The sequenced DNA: TGTGCCAGCAGTCTGGGACTTTCGTCTTTCTATGGCTACACCTTC. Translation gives CASSLGLSSFYGYTF.